This TCR beta chain derives from a study of T cell changes during pregnancy in multiple sclerosis (dated by TCRdb to between 2018 and 2021). In the study overall: The study examined how the T cell repertoire changed over the course of pregnancy in women with multiple sclerosis.

Regarding this clone: Its cognate antigen has yet to be identified. No qualities accompany the bases; no much larger clone lies one base away.

Reading from cysteine to phenylalanine, the CDR3 counts 17 amino acids. Of all the DNA, just the CDR3 is kept, 51 bases in frame from base 1. Deletion took 5 bases off V and 0 bases off J, with a span of 20 bases between the germline ends. Looking up the germline V gene yields CDR1 SGHNT and CDR2 YENEEA. Libraries were made using the immunoSEQ multiplex PCR assay. TCRdb took this table from immuneACCESS and kept in-frame rearrangements with V and J called. Such tables lack part of the clones; where checked against another copy, unresolved V genes explain under half of the gap, and the rest is unexplained. The sample contains more than 30,000 clones, about 90% of them found a single time. About 0.6% of the sample is taken by the ten largest.

The starting material was CD4+ T cells from peripheral blood mononuclear cells, obtained before pregnancy. This clonotype was sampled from a female donor with multiple sclerosis, enrolled in a pregnancy study. The sequence is built from TRBV11-3 and TRBJ2-7; no D gene call is confident. The CDR3 is CASSIPYWVASSYEQYF. The bases read TGTGCCAGCAGCATCCCCTATTGGGTTGCTAGCTCCTACGAGCAGTACTTC.